Following are 24 T cell receptor beta chains from one sample sequenced in a study of blood T cell repertoires in COVID-19. TCRdb's table, derived via immunoSEQ multiplex PCR, lists solely in-frame clones and lacks some. The sample shows about 250,000 clones, roughly 89% of them seen only once. The source material was PBMCs or T cells enriched from blood (not recorded which). All receptors derive from a woman aged 30 to 39 with acute COVID-19.

This chain connects TRBV11-2 to TRBJ2-5, with D possibly being TRBD2 (6 bases). This CDR3 has 15 amino acids. Germline V gene sequence: CDR1 SGHAT, CDR2 FQNNGV. V was cut by 0 bases and J by 5 bases, with 13 bases left in between. CDR3 coding DNA: TGTGCCAGCAGCTTAGAACTGCGGGGCCCTGAGACCCAGTACTTC. The encoded protein is CASSLELRGPETQYF.

This clone was detected a few times. The chain links TRBV7-6 to TRBJ2-7; TRBD1 matches at 7 bases. Germline CDR1 is SGHVS and CDR2 is FNYEAQ. V was pared by 1 base and J by 3 bases, with 15 bases of the junction left unmatched. This CDR3 has 18 amino acids. For the CDR3, the DNA is TGTGCCAGCAGCTTAGTAAATTGGGTGGGGGACAGCCACTACGAGCAGTACTTC. Translated: CASSLVNWVGDSHYEQYF.

V and J are TRBV9 and TRBJ2-7; TRBD2 matches 8 bases. With 4 bases clipped from V and 0 bases from J, the junction kept 9 bases outside the gene matches. Germline lookup yields CDR1 SGDLS and CDR2 YYNGEE. This CDR3 region has 16 residues. The CDR3 nucleotides are TGTGCCAGCAGCATCTCCCCGGGGGGGCCCTCCTACGAGCAGTACTTC. Translated: CASSISPGGPSYEQYF.

V is TRBV18 and J is TRBJ2-7; tentative D call: TRBD2 (6 bases). Looked up from germline, CDR1 is KGHSH and CDR2 is LQKENI. This CDR3 is built from 15 residues. The V end lost 3 bases, the J end lost 7 bases, and 19 bases lay between the germline ends. CDR3 sequence reads: CASSPDGFRGGEQYF. DNA for the CDR3: TGTGCCAGCTCACCGGACGGGTTTAGGGGAGGAGAGCAGTACTTC.

The genes are TRBV15 and TRBJ2-7; 8 bases agree with TRBD2. The CDR3 consists of 15 residues. Germline CDR1 is LNHNV and CDR2 is YYDKDF (reference sequence). The J segment lost 3 bases and the V segment lost 4 bases, leaving 8 bases of the junction unmatched. This CDR3 is CATSTRGGTLYEQYF. CDR3 nucleotide sequence: TGTGCCACCAGCACCCGGGGGGGGACTCTCTACGAGCAGTACTTC.

V is TRBV7-2 and J is TRBJ1-6; perhaps TRBD1 as D (5 bases). Trimming removed 0 bases at V and 6 bases at J, with 9 bases between. The germline V gene has CDR1 SGHTA and CDR2 FQGNSA. The CDR3 extends over 15 amino acids. CDR3 protein: CASSLAGVFNSPLHF. The CDR3 DNA is TGTGCCAGCAGCTTAGCAGGGGTGTTTAATTCACCCCTCCACTTT.

As to this clone: The sample has other DNA sequences that encode this CDR3 too. The chain combines TRBV30 with TRBJ1-2; tentatively, D is TRBD1 (5 bases). CDR1 and CDR2 (germline): GTSNPN, SVGIG (reference sequence). The CDR3 has 15 residues. Trimming removed 0 bases from V and 2 bases from J, with 13 bases in between. This CDR3 reads CAWSVGGALNYGYTF. The CDR3, as DNA: TGTGCCTGGAGTGTAGGTGGGGCCCTGAACTATGGCTACACCTTC.

The genes are TRBV7-3 and TRBJ2-3; the D is unclear. V dropped 3 bases and J dropped 5 bases, with 3 bases sitting between them. This CDR3 is built from 11 residues. CDR1 and CDR2 (germline): SGHTA, FQGTGA. This CDR3 reads CASSFKDTQYF. In DNA, the CDR3 is TGTGCCAGCAGCTTTAAAGATACGCAGTATTTT.

This chain joins TRBV5-4 and TRBJ2-3, with D maybe TRBD2 (5 bases). The V gene lost 5 bases and the J gene lost 1 base, with 14 bases spanning the gap. CDR1 and CDR2 from the germline V gene are SGHNT and YYREEE (reference sequence). The CDR3 length is 15 residues. CDR3 DNA sequence: TGTGCCAGCAGGGAAACCAGGACTGGCACAGATACGCAGTATTTT. It codes for CASRETRTGTDTQYF.

The chain recombines TRBV4-1 with TRBJ1-6; D might be TRBD1 (5 bases). CDR3 length equals 15 residues. Germline CDR1 is MGHRA and CDR2 is YSYEKL. V lost 1 base, J lost 10 bases, and 14 bases lay in between. The CDR3, as DNA: TGCGCCAGCAGCCAAGCCCCACGGGGGGAATCACCCCTCCACTTT. Translating it yields CASSQAPRGESPLHF.

The gene calls are TRBV15 and TRBJ2-3; D gene unclear. Trimming cost V 0 bases and J 0 bases, with 16 bases left between them. This CDR3 contains 18 residues. Per germline, CDR1 LNHNV and CDR2 YYDKDF (reference sequence). The CDR3 region has the DNA TGTGCCACCAGCAGAGATGGGCCAGACGAATTTAGCACAGATACGCAGTATTTT. Residues: CATSRDGPDEFSTDTQYF.

The chain carries TRBV6-5 and TRBJ1-2, with D tentatively TRBD1 (5 bases). V was shortened by 6 bases and J by 3 bases, with 11 bases between the two germline ends. This CDR3 has 13 residues. CDR1 and CDR2 from the germline V gene are MNHEY and SVGAGI. In DNA, the CDR3 is TGTGCCAGCAGGGAGACAGTTCACTATGGCTACACCTTC. This encodes CASRETVHYGYTF.

The chain employs TRBV15 and TRBJ2-5, with D hard to call. This CDR3 region has 13 residues. Per the germline V gene, CDR1 is LNHNV and CDR2 is YYDKDF (reference sequence). V was pared by 2 bases and J by 0 bases, with 4 bases between. CDR3 sequence (DNA): TGTGCCACCAGCAGATCGTACCAAGAGACCCAGTACTTC. Protein product: CATSRSYQETQYF.

This chain links TRBV28 with TRBJ1-4; TRBD1 aligns across 7 bases. Germline loops: CDR1 MDHEN, CDR2 SYDVKM. The CDR3 runs to 14 residues. V lost 5 bases and J lost 8; bases outside the gene matches: 8. The CDR3 protein is CASSPPTGLEKLFF. The DNA for the CDR3 is TGTGCCAGCAGTCCCCCGACAGGGTTGGAAAAACTGTTTTTT.

The table lists this clone with a few counts. This chain links TRBV7-3 with TRBJ2-7; TRBD2 is a possible D gene (6 bases). Trimming left V 2 bases short and J 2 bases short, with 13 bases between. Germline V CDR1 and CDR2: SGHTA, FQGTGA. This CDR3 contains 15 residues. CDR3 sequence reads: CASSLAAGSPYEQYF. CDR3 coding DNA: TGTGCCAGCAGCTTAGCGGCGGGGTCTCCCTACGAGCAGTACTTC.

The chain carries TRBV7-6 and TRBJ1-6; 8 bases align to TRBD1. V trimming: 5 bases; J trimming: 8 bases; junction bases outside the gene matches: 5. Per the germline V gene, CDR1 is SGHVS and CDR2 is FNYEAQ. CDR3 length equals 14 residues. The CDR3 DNA is TGTGCCAGCAGCCCTACAGGGGGAGATTCACCCCTCCACTTT. Translating it yields CASSPTGGDSPLHF.

This chain connects TRBV27 to TRBJ1-5; 10 nucleotides match TRBD1. The germline CDR1 and CDR2 sequences are MNHEY and SMNVEV (reference sequence). CDR3 length equals 14 residues. V gave up 10 bases and J gave up 7 bases; unmatched junction bases: 10. The CDR3 protein is CATMDRGFGQPQHF. The DNA of the CDR3 is TGTGCCACCATGGACAGGGGGTTCGGGCAGCCCCAGCATTTT.

The rearrangement uses TRBV10-3 and TRBJ2-7, with TRBD2 matching over 8 bases. After removal of 5 bases from V and 6 bases from J, the junction contained 9 bases not matched to a gene. Germline V gene lookup returns CDR1 ENHRY and CDR2 SYGVKD. The length of the CDR3 is 14 residues. CDR3 in amino acids: CAISPDGGGSEQYF. The CDR3 DNA sequence: TGTGCCATCAGTCCCGACGGGGGGGGCAGCGAGCAGTACTTC.

V and J are TRBV21-1 and TRBJ1-1; TRBD1 is the table's D call and was not checked against the DNA. TRBV21-1 is described as a pseudogene. The CDR3 extends over 14 amino acids. CDR3 sequence: CASRVQGLGTEAFF. The CDR3 nucleotides read TGTGCCAGCAGAGTACAGGGGCTCGGCACTGAAGCTTTCTTT.

V gene TRBV5-4 combines with J gene TRBJ2-6; perhaps TRBD1 as D (5 bases). The CDR3 sequence is 16 residues long. Looked up from germline, CDR1 is SGHNT and CDR2 is YYREEE (reference sequence). V lost 5 bases and J 0 bases, leaving 12 bases between the germline ends. This chain's CDR3 is CASRSEQVSGANVLTF. The CDR3 DNA follows: TGTGCCAGCAGGTCCGAACAGGTCTCTGGGGCCAACGTCCTGACTTTC.

This clone occurred once. The CDR3 is CASSQVLGAANQPQHF. Written as DNA, the CDR3 is TGTGCCAGCAGCCAAGTCCTAGGGGCGGCCAATCAGCCCCAGCATTTT. This chain joins TRBV4-2 and TRBJ1-5; TRBD1 might be the D (5 bases). Germline V gene data show CDR1 as LGHNA and CDR2 as YNFKEQ. The CDR3 spans 16 residues. The V gene lost 1 base and the J gene lost 3 bases, with 13 bases spanning the gap.

The chain employs TRBV27 and TRBJ1-1, with 7 bases aligning to TRBD1. Per the germline V gene, CDR1 is MNHEY and CDR2 is SMNVEV (reference sequence). This CDR3 has 14 residues. The V and J ends lost 2 bases and 1 base, in that order; junction bases with no gene match: 1. The CDR3, as DNA: TGTGCCAGCAGTTTAGACAGGGCGAACACTGAAGCTTTCTTT. Translation: CASSLDRANTEAFF.

The chain uses TRBV2 and TRBJ2-7; D is unresolved. Germline lookup yields CDR1 SNHLY and CDR2 FYNNEI. The V and J ends lost 1 base and 7 bases respectively, with 8 bases between them. The CDR3 sequence is 12 residues long. CDR3 loop: CASSEERSEQYF. The CDR3, as DNA: TGTGCCAGCAGTGAAGAGCGATCTGAGCAGTACTTC.

At least ten counts were recorded for this clone. The chain uses TRBV7-2 and TRBJ2-7; the match to TRBD1 covers 9 bases. The CDR3 contains 15 residues. Germline V gene lookup returns CDR1 SGHTA and CDR2 FQGNSA. The trim removed 5 bases at V and 0 bases at J, leaving 5 bases unmatched. The CDR3 loop reads CASSTGTGSSYEQYF. The CDR3 DNA is TGTGCCAGCAGCACGGGGACAGGGAGCTCCTACGAGCAGTACTTC.